The clone carrying this TCR beta chain was seen only a few times. The data stem from a study of early T cells in non-severe SARS-CoV-2 infection. As for the study in general: Sequencing used unsorted whole-blood bulk RNA, so chains lack pairing.

CDR1 is MDHEN, CDR2 SYDVKM, per germline. The CDR3 length is 15 residues. V was clipped by 6 bases and J by 4 bases; unmatched bases: 8. Unique molecular identifiers were affixed to single, distinct cDNA molecules. A single record per CDR3 protein comes from TCRdb applying MiXCR to the 5' RACE reads. Among 25,000 to 40,000 distinct CDR3 sequences listed, approximately 5% were seen once. Sequencing used whole blood. The gene calls are TRBV28 and TRBJ1-5; 8 positions match TRBD1. The sequence derives from an adult who was a healthcare worker with PCR-confirmed SARS-CoV-2 infection or an uninfected control (not recorded which). The CDR3 sequence: CASRGAGGRNQPQHF. The DNA of the CDR3 is TGTGCCAGCAGGGGAGCAGGGGGCCGGAATCAGCCCCAGCATTTT.